This TCR beta chain is drawn from a study of cytomegalovirus exposure and HLA in healthy donors. Study conclusions and caveats: In a later analysis, common viral pathogens appeared linked to several of the most significant clusters. The study dropped some indistinguishable V segments, TRBV6-2 and TRBV6-3 among them.

Germline V lookup: CDR1 LNHDA, CDR2 SQIVND (reference sequence). The CDR3 has 14 residues. With 2 bases removed from V and 0 bases from J, the gap between germline ends came to 8 bases. PCR used 60 Vbeta primers and 13 Jbeta primers. The data were produced by immunoSEQ multiplex PCR, yet TCRdb's version contains in-frame clones alone and is incomplete. The profile covers some 200,000 clones, with 76% appearing a single time and 0.63% taken by the ten largest. As concerns this clone: Its matching antigen is unknown.

The source is a man between 18 and 29 years old in good health and CMV-seronegative. This rearrangement joins TRBV19 to TRBJ2-7; D remains unclear. The sample consisted of PBMCs. The DNA of the CDR3 is TGTGCCAGTAGTATATTCCCCGGCTCCTACGAGCAGTACTTC. Translation gives CASSIFPGSYEQYF.